Below are 3 T cell receptor beta chains sequenced from a single sample in a study of blood T cells in healthy people across ages. Through a sample-barcoded 5' primer and a J-beta primer mix, a second PCR was run for roughly 6 to 11 cycles. From the 5' RACE reads, TCRdb called clonotypes with MiXCR, one entry per CDR3 protein. Of about 750,000 distinct CDR3 sequences detected, approximately 53% appear once; the ten largest clones hold about 42%. Sequencing was carried out using blood. Receptors originate from a man older than 75 in good health.

This chain joins TRBV28 and TRBJ2-7, with TRBD2 matching 11 bases. In germline, CDR1 is MDHEN, CDR2 SYDVKM. Germline trimming cut 6 bases from V and 3 bases from J; bases unmatched to any gene: 13. The CDR3 consists of 17 residues. CDR3 residues: CASSKLAGVNFYYEQYF. The CDR3, as DNA: TGTGCCAGCAGCAAACTAGCGGGAGTGAATTTTTACTACGAGCAGTACTTC. The whole variable domain, filled in from reference TRBV28 and TRBJ2-7, reads DVKVTQSSRYLVKRTGEKVFLECVQDMDHENMFWYRQDPGLGLRLIYFSYDVKMKEKGDIPEGYSVSREKKERFSLILESASTNQTSMYLCASSKLAGVNFYYEQYFGPGTRLTVT.

This clonotype was seen a single time. A read error may be the cause here, since a much bigger clone is one base away. The chain links TRBV7-2 to TRBJ1-6; D is uncertain. Germline V CDR1 and CDR2: SGHTA, FQGNSA. The CDR3 has 12 residues. CDR3 coding DNA: TGTGCCAGCAGCCCACCTATATCACCCCTCTACTTT. It encodes CASSPPISPLYF. The variable domain in full, with the rest retrieved from reference TRBV7-2 and TRBJ1-6, is GAGVSQSPSNKVTEKGKDVELRCDPISGHTALYWYRQSLGQGLEFLIYFQGNSAPDKSGLPSDRFSAERTGGSVSTLTIQRTQQEDSAVYLCASSPPISPLYFGNGTRLTVT.

V is TRBV20-1 and J is TRBJ2-7; maybe TRBD1 (6 bases). Trimming took off 3 bases at V and 1 base at J, with 13 bases between the two ends. The CDR3 runs 14 residues. CDR1 and CDR2 (germline): DFQATT, SNEGSKA (reference sequence). The CDR3 loop is CSASRPGTSYEQYF. The CDR3, as DNA: TGCAGTGCTAGTCGACCTGGGACATCCTACGAGCAGTACTTC.